These 5 T cell receptor beta chains originate from one sample sequenced in a study of CD8+ T cells in alopecia areata. Following RNA extraction, reverse transcription yielded cDNA that acted as the sequencing template. Produced via immunoSEQ multiplex PCR; TCRdb's table is partial and in-frame only. The sample carries 95,000 to 100,000 clones, about three fifths recorded once. Noted treatment: oral pan-JAK inhibitor, 5-10 mg twice daily. The sequenced sample was CD8+ T cells sorted from blood, obtained around week 55, from a patient treated with tofacitinib. These receptors all come from a human donor with alopecia areata.

This chain connects TRBV10-3 to TRBJ1-5; D is unclear. CDR3 length: 15 residues. The V end was cut by 6 bases, the J end by 4 bases, with 16 bases between. Germline V gene data show CDR1 as ENHRY and CDR2 as SYGVKD. The CDR3 nucleotides are TGTGCCATCAGGGAGGACGGAACGGCAAATCAGCCCCAGCATTTT. Protein product: CAIREDGTANQPQHF.

The CDR3 reads CASSFGAGELFF. The CDR3 DNA reads TGTGCCAGCAGCTTTGGTGCCGGGGAGCTGTTTTTT. This chain connects TRBV13 to TRBJ2-2, with D unresolved. Trimming pared 3 bases from V and 6 bases from J, leaving 5 bases between. Germline CDR1 is PRHDT and CDR2 is FYEKMQ (reference sequence). The CDR3 totals 12 residues.

V usage is TRBV7-9 and J usage is TRBJ2-5, with D maybe TRBD1 (5 bases). Looked up from germline, CDR1 is SEHNR and CDR2 is FQNEAQ (reference sequence). CDR3 length: 13 amino acids. Trimming took off 1 base at V and 7 bases at J, with 10 bases between the two ends. CDR3 loop: CASSLEGSVTQYF. In nucleotides, the CDR3 is TGTGCCAGCAGCTTAGAGGGGTCAGTGACCCAGTACTTC.

CDR3 protein: CASSVWGGGNYNEQFF. CDR3 sequence (DNA): TGTGCCAGCAGCGTATGGGGCGGTGGTAATTACAATGAGCAGTTCTTC. V and J are TRBV9 and TRBJ2-1, with D tentatively TRBD1 (5 bases). The germline V gene encodes CDR1 SGDLS and CDR2 YYNGEE. This CDR3 spans 16 amino acids. Between the trimmed V and J ends, which lost 1 base and 4 bases, there was a span of 15 bases. The whole variable domain, filled in from reference TRBV9 and TRBJ2-1, reads DSGVTQTPKHLITATGQRVTLRCSPRSGDLSVYWYQQSLDQGLQFLIQYYNGEERAKGNILERFSAQQFPDLHSELNLSSLELGDSALYFCASSVWGGGNYNEQFFGPGTRLTVL.

V gene TRBV7-8 combines with J gene TRBJ2-7; D possibly uses TRBD1 or TRBD2 (6 bases each). Per germline, CDR1 SGHVS and CDR2 FQNEAQ. The V and J ends lost 1 base and 3 bases respectively, with 10 bases between them. The CDR3 runs 14 residues. The CDR3 DNA reads TGTGCCAGCAGCTTAGGCGGAGGGGGCTACGAGCAGTACTTC. This sequence encodes CASSLGGGGYEQYF.